A selection of T cell receptor beta chains follows, all from one sample in a study of blood T cells in healthy people across ages. TCRdb reanalysed the 5' RACE reads using MiXCR and keeps one entry per CDR3 protein. The sample has about 290,000 distinct CDR3 sequences; 27% are singletons. Input material: blood. The receptors were sampled from a woman aged 65 to 85 in good health. CDR3s include the opening cysteine and the closing phenylalanine or tryptophan. Fields, in order: CDR3 length, V gene, clone size, D gene, J gene, CDR3 protein, CDR3 DNA. A D gene is named only where the DNA matches it firmly. Size is stated for part of the rows, as once, few or many counts, or as a class when the clone is expanded.

cdr3_length: 15; v_call: TRBV4-3; clone_size: .; d_call: .; j_call: TRBJ2-3; cdr3_aa: CASSQVGSVADTQYF; cdr3_nt: TGCGCCAGCAGCCAAGTCGGTTCCGTGGCAGATACGCAGTATTTT
cdr3_length: 18; v_call: TRBV6-5; clone_size: .; d_call: TRBD2; j_call: TRBJ2-3; cdr3_aa: CASSYSAGGFINTDTQYF; cdr3_nt: TGTGCCAGCAGTTACTCTGCGGGAGGATTTATAAACACAGATACGCAGTATTTT
cdr3_length: 15; v_call: TRBV6-5; clone_size: .; d_call: TRBD2; j_call: TRBJ2-1; cdr3_aa: CASRIGRASYNEQFF; cdr3_nt: TGTGCCAGCAGGATCGGGAGGGCCTCCTACAATGAGCAGTTCTTC
cdr3_length: 15; v_call: TRBV7-2; clone_size: .; d_call: TRBD1; j_call: TRBJ2-1; cdr3_aa: CASSLAGTGPNEQFF; cdr3_nt: TGTGCCAGCAGCTTAGCCGGGACAGGGCCCAATGAGCAGTTCTTC
cdr3_length: 13; v_call: TRBV5-5; clone_size: few; d_call: TRBD1; j_call: TRBJ1-1; cdr3_aa: CASSLDRGYEAFF; cdr3_nt: TGTGCCAGCAGCTTAGACAGGGGATATGAAGCTTTCTTT
cdr3_length: 16; v_call: TRBV4-3; clone_size: many; d_call: .; j_call: TRBJ1-4; cdr3_aa: CASSQDWGRPNEKLFF; cdr3_nt: TGCGCCAGCAGCCAAGATTGGGGACGGCCTAATGAAAAACTGTTTTTT
cdr3_length: 16; v_call: TRBV4-1; clone_size: .; d_call: .; j_call: TRBJ1-1; cdr3_aa: CASSHKSGGFNTEAFF; cdr3_nt: TGCGCCAGCAGTCATAAATCGGGGGGGTTTAACACTGAAGCTTTCTTT
cdr3_length: 15; v_call: TRBV12-3/TRBV12-4; clone_size: many; d_call: TRBD2; j_call: TRBJ2-1; cdr3_aa: CASSFSGGRVGEQFF; cdr3_nt: TGTGCCAGCAGTTTCTCGGGCGGGAGGGTAGGTGAGCAGTTCTTC
cdr3_length: 15; v_call: TRBV3-1; clone_size: few; d_call: .; j_call: TRBJ1-4; cdr3_aa: CASSQGGAGYEKLFF; cdr3_nt: TGTGCCAGCAGCCAAGGCGGGGCAGGGTATGAAAAACTGTTTTTT
cdr3_length: 15; v_call: TRBV6-5; clone_size: .; d_call: .; j_call: TRBJ1-3; cdr3_aa: CASRETDAAGDTIYF; cdr3_nt: TGTGCCAGCAGAGAAACGGACGCGGCGGGGGACACCATATATTTT
cdr3_length: 14; v_call: TRBV2; clone_size: few; d_call: TRBD1; j_call: TRBJ2-1; cdr3_aa: CASGARGPNNEQFF; cdr3_nt: TGTGCCAGCGGAGCCAGGGGGCCTAACAATGAGCAGTTCTTC
cdr3_length: 12; v_call: TRBV29-1; clone_size: .; d_call: .; j_call: TRBJ1-2; cdr3_aa: CSVDSGGWGYTF; cdr3_nt: TGCAGCGTTGACTCGGGGGGTTGGGGCTACACCTTC
cdr3_length: 16; v_call: TRBV5-1; clone_size: .; d_call: .; j_call: TRBJ1-1; cdr3_aa: CASSLASGRLNTEAFF; cdr3_nt: TGCGCCAGCAGCTTGGCATCTGGGCGGCTGAACACTGAAGCTTTCTTT
cdr3_length: 15; v_call: TRBV15; clone_size: few; d_call: TRBD1; j_call: TRBJ1-6; cdr3_aa: CATRQGSLYNSPLHF; cdr3_nt: TGTGCCACCAGACAGGGGTCTTTGTATAATTCACCCCTCCACTTT
cdr3_length: 16; v_call: TRBV4-1; clone_size: .; d_call: .; j_call: TRBJ2-5; cdr3_aa: CTSSLRVRVEQETQYF; cdr3_nt: TGCACCAGCAGCCTGCGGGTTAGAGTGGAGCAAGAGACCCAGTACTTC
cdr3_length: 13; v_call: TRBV6-5; clone_size: .; d_call: .; j_call: TRBJ2-7; cdr3_aa: CASSPTRTGEQYF; cdr3_nt: TGTGCCAGCAGTCCGACGAGGACGGGGGAGCAGTACTTC
cdr3_length: 17; v_call: TRBV5-1; clone_size: .; d_call: TRBD1; j_call: TRBJ2-7; cdr3_aa: CASSLDQGASAQVEQYF; cdr3_nt: TGCGCCAGCAGCTTGGACCAGGGGGCCTCTGCACAGGTCGAGCAGTACTTC
cdr3_length: 12; v_call: TRBV20-1; clone_size: .; d_call: .; j_call: TRBJ2-5; cdr3_aa: CSARDPVETQYF; cdr3_nt: TGCAGTGCTAGAGACCCAGTGGAGACCCAGTACTTC
cdr3_length: 13; v_call: TRBV5-1; clone_size: .; d_call: .; j_call: TRBJ2-5; cdr3_aa: CASSFSSPGKVYF; cdr3_nt: TGCGCCAGCAGCTTTAGCTCGCCAGGGAAGGTTTACTTC
cdr3_length: 12; v_call: TRBV28; clone_size: .; d_call: TRBD1; j_call: TRBJ1-1; cdr3_aa: CASKQGVTEAFF; cdr3_nt: TGTGCCTCCAAACAGGGGGTAACTGAAGCTTTCTTT
cdr3_length: 14; v_call: TRBV12-3/TRBV12-4; clone_size: .; d_call: .; j_call: TRBJ2-2; cdr3_aa: CASSFLGRAGELFF; cdr3_nt: TGTGCCAGCAGTTTCCTGGGCCGGGCCGGGGAGCTGTTTTTT